The present TCR beta chain was sequenced within a study of T cell responses to AZD1222 COVID-19 vaccine. V gave up 0 bases and J gave up 2 bases, with 10 bases separating them. CDR3 length: 15 amino acids. CDR1 and CDR2 from the germline V gene are LGHNA and YSLEER. Only in-frame clones appear in the TCRdb table, and some are missing; sequencing was by immunoSEQ multiplex PCR. The sample records around 78,000 clones, 75% to 90% being singletons. Comments on this clone: Its antigen is unidentified.

Study-level findings and limits: Seropositive at baseline were only a handful of AZD1222 recipients. Among the donors, most were white British and more were female, and clonal diversity was possibly underestimated.

This rearrangement joins TRBV4-3 to TRBJ1-2; D might be TRBD1 (5 bases). This clonotype originated in an adult in good health. Sequenced here: peripheral blood, sampled on day 0 of AZD1222 vaccination. CDR3 sequence: CASSQEAGRNYGYTF. As DNA, the CDR3 is TGCGCCAGCAGCCAAGAGGCAGGGAGGAACTATGGCTACACCTTC.